This TCR beta chain was documented in a study of immune characterization of retroperitoneal liposarcoma (dated by TCRdb to between 2019 and 2020). The library was produced with PCR. TCRdb shows the sequencer as NextSeq 500. Starting from the raw public reads, TCRdb applied fastp trimming at Q25, assembled clones with MiXCR and retained in-frame beta chains. Rows merge per CDR3 protein into single entries with the most common DNA and genes. For this sample the table gives about 18,000 distinct CDR3 sequences, of which 35% to 45% were detected only once. The top ten hold about 7.8% of the sample. V is clipped by 6 bases and J by 9 bases, and the sequence between their germline boundaries is 15 bases long. From cysteine to phenylalanine, the CDR3 is 13 amino acids long. Only the CDR3 region is kept as DNA, spanning 39 bases read in frame from base 1. The germline V gene supplies CDR1 MNHNS and CDR2 SASEGT.

Regarding this clonotype: Its antigen remains undetermined. No clone much larger than this one lies a single base away; base qualities are absent.

The chain is assembled from TRBV6-1 and TRBJ1-5, and perhaps TRBD1 as D gene, on 5 matching bases. Specimen: blood. This sequence was found in a male donor with retroperitoneal liposarcoma. The CDR3 protein sequence reads: CASRVQGGGPQHF. At the DNA level, the sequence is TGTGCCAGCAGGGTCCAGGGCGGGGGGCCCCAGCATTTT.